This T cell receptor beta chain was identified in a study of blood T cells in healthy people across ages. The germline V gene has CDR1 SNHLY and CDR2 FYNNEI. V lost 5 bases and J lost 5; bases outside the gene matches: 1. The CDR3 covers 13 residues. Notes on the study in general: A conclusive naive versus antigen-experienced comparison was prevented by the unsorted PBMCs. Investigators viewed diversity estimates from one million T cells as underestimates, the study reported.

Turning to this clonotype: Antigen specificity is unknown.

A second PCR of 7 to 11 cycles used a sample-barcoded 5' primer and a J-beta primer mix. TCRdb analysed the 5' RACE reads with MiXCR anew, one entry per CDR3 protein. The table records around 1,000,000 distinct CDR3 sequences, 20% to 25% of them present only once. Separately, the same data were catalogued under a study of T cells of mothers and their children. That publication notes: RNA that had been extracted went wholly into cDNA synthesis, at around 1.6 ug per 15 ul. Overlap in related mother-child pairs always slightly exceeded unrelated pairs, never significantly.

Source material: blood. The clonotype comes from a girl aged 2-10 years in good health. The gene calls are TRBV2 and TRBJ2-4; 9 positions agree with TRBD1. CDR3 region: CASSWDRENIQYF. CDR3 in DNA: TGTGCCAGCAGTTGGGACAGGGAAAACATTCAGTACTTC.